These 9 T cell receptor beta chains were sequenced from one sample in a study of T cell clonality in common variable immunodeficiency. General study results and limits: Fewer deletions and N-nucleotide insertions were reportedly seen in common variable immunodeficiency TCR beta sequences.

TCRdb keeps only in-frame clones here, not all; method: immunoSEQ multiplex PCR. The sample contains about 1,600 clones, none of them singletons. These receptors have no known antigen. The specimen was peripheral blood mononuclear cells. The receptors stem from a human donor with common variable immunodeficiency.

The sample holds a few counts of this clone. The read terminates 3 residues ahead of where the CDR3 ends, so the germline J gene completes it. The V call is TRBV6-1, the J call TRBJ1-1; D is unresolved. The germline V gene has CDR1 MNHNS and CDR2 SASEGT. V shed 1 base and J shed 1 base, with 10 bases lying between them. This CDR3 has 15 amino acids. CDR3 DNA (partial): TGTGCCAGCAGTGAAGATGTGCGGGGGAACACTGAA. It translates to CASSEDVRGNTE. From start to end, the CDR3 is CASSEDVRGNTEAFF.

As for this clone: The CDR3 goes on 3 residues after the read ends, and that part is filled in from the germline J gene. This chain uses TRBV7-3 with TRBJ2-5; D call uncertain. CDR1 SGHTA and CDR2 FQGTGA come from the germline V gene. The length of the CDR3 is 13 residues. The V and J ends lost 4 bases and 1 base respectively, with 7 bases between them. The CDR3 protein is CASSSSPQETQYF. Incomplete CDR3 DNA: TGTGCCAGCAGCTCTTCCCCCCAAGAGACC. Full variable domain (missing parts from reference TRBV7-3 and TRBJ2-5): GAGVSQTPSNKVTEKGKYVELRCDPISGHTALYWYRQSLGQGPEFLIYFQGTGAADDSGLPNDRFFAVRPEGSVSTLKIQRTERGDSAVYLCASSSSPQETQYFGPGTRLLVL.

This clone qualifies as medium-sized. The read gets to within 3 residues of the CDR3 end, and the germline J gene fills in the rest. The chain uses TRBV30 and TRBJ2-7; TRBD1 is a possible D gene (5 bases). V lost 0 bases and J 4 bases, leaving 13 bases between the germline ends. Germline CDR1 is GTSNPN and CDR2 is SVGIG (reference sequence). This CDR3 is built from 14 residues. CDR3 region: CAWSVLRGEYEQYF. The covered CDR3 bases are TGTGCCTGGAGTGTACTAAGGGGCGAGTACGAG.

This clone is termed medium-sized. The CDR3 end is not reached by the read, which stops 3 residues before it; the germline J gene fills it in. The chain combines TRBV9 with TRBJ2-2, with TRBD1 identical over 7 bases. J lost 0 bases, V lost 2 bases, and 1 base had no gene match. The CDR3 has 15 amino acids. In germline, CDR1 is SGDLS, CDR2 YYNGEE. The CDR3 bases that were read are TGTGCCAGCAGCGTGGGGACAGCGAACACCGGGGAG. Its protein product is CASSVGTANTGE. Given in full, the CDR3 is CASSVGTANTGELFF.

With respect to this clone: Read sequence stops 3 residues before the CDR3 end, and the germline J gene provides the missing end. The V gene is TRBV18, the J gene TRBJ2-3, with TRBD2 matching 10 bases. The CDR3 loop spans 14 amino acids. Germline V gene data show CDR1 as KGHSH and CDR2 as LQKENI. The trim removed 3 bases at V and 6 bases at J, leaving 3 bases unmatched. CDR3: CASSPSGGADTQYF. CDR3 DNA, as far as it was read: TGTGCCAGCTCACCGAGCGGGGGGGCCGATACG.

This clone was seen a handful of times. Read data end 3 residues before the CDR3 end; the end is taken from the germline J gene. The chain uses TRBV7-6 and TRBJ2-2, with D maybe TRBD1 (6 bases). The length of the CDR3 is 16 residues. Trimming pared 1 base from V and 1 base from J, leaving 10 bases between. Germline assignment: CDR1 SGHVS and CDR2 FNYEAQ. CDR3 residues: CASSLDQGLNTGELFF. Partial CDR3 DNA: TGTGCCAGCAGCTTAGACCAGGGGCTGAACACCGGGGAG.

This clone counts as medium-sized. With the read ending 3 residues before the CDR3 end, the germline J gene is used to fill in that end. The gene calls are TRBV5-1 and TRBJ1-5; perhaps TRBD1 as D (5 bases). CDR1 and CDR2 from the germline V gene are SGHRS and YFSETQ. V lost 0 bases and J lost 5, with 12 bases in between. The CDR3 is 15 residues long. This CDR3 is CASSLEGSFDQPQHF. The CDR3 bases that were read are TGCGCCAGCAGCTTGGAGGGGTCTTTCGATCAGCCC.

Relative to its sample, this clone is medium-sized (0.01 to 0.1%). Read data end 3 residues before the CDR3 end; the end is taken from the germline J gene. The chain employs TRBV28 and TRBJ1-1; D possibly corresponds to TRBD1 (6 bases). CDR3 length: 16 amino acids. CDR1 is MDHEN and CDR2 is SYDVKM in the germline V gene. Between the trimmed V and J ends, which lost 1 base and 5 bases, there was a span of 17 bases. The sequenced CDR3 bases are TGTGCCAGCAGTTTATCAGGGGACACCAGGGAGACTGAA. Translating it yields CASSLSGDTRETE. The CDR3 in its entirety is CASSLSGDTRETEAFF. The whole variable domain, filled in from reference TRBV28 and TRBJ1-1, reads DVKVTQSSRYLVKRTGEKVFLECVQDMDHENMFWYRQDPGLGLRLIYFSYDVKMKEKGDIPEGYSVSREKKERFSLILESASTNQTSMYLCASSLSGDTRETEAFFGQGTRLTVV.

On this clone itself: Read coverage stops 3 residues before the CDR3 terminus; the germline J gene supplies the remainder. This chain connects TRBV7-8 to TRBJ2-1, with 8 bases identical to TRBD1. This CDR3 is 16 amino acids long. Trimming took 5 bases from V and 4 from J; bases not matched to a gene: 10. CDR1 SGHVS and CDR2 FQNEAQ come from the germline V gene. The chain's CDR3 is CASSPERQGPYNEQFF. The CDR3 DNA, read in part, is TGTGCCAGCAGCCCCGAAAGACAGGGGCCGTACAATGAG.